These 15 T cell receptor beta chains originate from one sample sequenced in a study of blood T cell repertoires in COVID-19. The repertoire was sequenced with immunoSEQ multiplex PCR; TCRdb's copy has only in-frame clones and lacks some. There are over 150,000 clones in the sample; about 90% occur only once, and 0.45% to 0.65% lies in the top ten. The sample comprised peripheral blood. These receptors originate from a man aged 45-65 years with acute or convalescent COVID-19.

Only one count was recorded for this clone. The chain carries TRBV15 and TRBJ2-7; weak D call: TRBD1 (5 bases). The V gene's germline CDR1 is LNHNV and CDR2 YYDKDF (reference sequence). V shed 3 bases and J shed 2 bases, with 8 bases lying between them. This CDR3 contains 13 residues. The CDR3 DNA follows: TGTGCCACCAGCAGGGACATTGCCTACGAGCAGTACTTC. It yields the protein CATSRDIAYEQYF.

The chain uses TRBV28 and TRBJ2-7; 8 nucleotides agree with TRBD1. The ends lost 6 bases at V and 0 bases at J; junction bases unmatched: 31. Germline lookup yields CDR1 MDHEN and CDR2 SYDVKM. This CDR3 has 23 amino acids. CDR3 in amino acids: CASSPYWLTWGDRKGNSSYEQYF. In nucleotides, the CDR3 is TGTGCCAGCAGCCCCTATTGGCTTACCTGGGGGGACAGGAAAGGGAACAGCTCCTACGAGCAGTACTTC.

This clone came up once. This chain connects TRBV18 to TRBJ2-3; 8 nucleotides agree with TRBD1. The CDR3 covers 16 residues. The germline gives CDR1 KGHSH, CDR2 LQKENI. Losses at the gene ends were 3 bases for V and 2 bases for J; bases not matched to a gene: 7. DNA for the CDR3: TGTGCCAGCTCACCGCCCCGGGACAGGCACACAGATACGCAGTATTTT. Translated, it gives CASSPPRDRHTDTQYF.

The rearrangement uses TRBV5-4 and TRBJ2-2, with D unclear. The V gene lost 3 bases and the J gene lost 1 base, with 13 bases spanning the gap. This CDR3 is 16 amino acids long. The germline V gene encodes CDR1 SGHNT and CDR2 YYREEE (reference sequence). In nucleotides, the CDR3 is TGTGCCAGCAGCTCCCTTATTGGCGGGAACACCGGGGAGCTGTTTTTT. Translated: CASSSLIGGNTGELFF.

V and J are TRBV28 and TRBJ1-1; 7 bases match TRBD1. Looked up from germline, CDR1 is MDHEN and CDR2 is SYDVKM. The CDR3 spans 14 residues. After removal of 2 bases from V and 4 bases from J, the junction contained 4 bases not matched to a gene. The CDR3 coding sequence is TGTGCCAGCAGTTTAACAGGGGTGGGCACTGAAGCTTTCTTT. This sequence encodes CASSLTGVGTEAFF.

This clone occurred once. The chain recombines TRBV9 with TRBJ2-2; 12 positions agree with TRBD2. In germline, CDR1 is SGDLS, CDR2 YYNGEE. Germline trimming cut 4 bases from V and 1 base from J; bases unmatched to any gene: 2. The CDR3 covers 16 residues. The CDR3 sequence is CASSLLAGGNTGELFF. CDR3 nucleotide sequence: TGTGCCAGCAGCTTACTAGCGGGAGGGAACACCGGGGAGCTGTTTTTT.

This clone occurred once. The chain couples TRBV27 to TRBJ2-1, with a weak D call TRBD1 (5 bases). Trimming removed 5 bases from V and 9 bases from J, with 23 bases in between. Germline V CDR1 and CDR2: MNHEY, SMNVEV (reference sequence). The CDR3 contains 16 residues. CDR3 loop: CASSDPTVSTIGEQFF. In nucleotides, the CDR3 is TGTGCCAGCAGTGACCCGACAGTGTCCACAATCGGTGAGCAGTTCTTC.

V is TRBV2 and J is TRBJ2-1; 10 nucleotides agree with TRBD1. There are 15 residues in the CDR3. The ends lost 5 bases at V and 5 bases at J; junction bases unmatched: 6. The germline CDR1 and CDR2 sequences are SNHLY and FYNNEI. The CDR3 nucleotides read TGTGCCAGCAGTCAGGACAGGGGGGCCCACAATGAGCAGTTCTTC. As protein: CASSQDRGAHNEQFF.

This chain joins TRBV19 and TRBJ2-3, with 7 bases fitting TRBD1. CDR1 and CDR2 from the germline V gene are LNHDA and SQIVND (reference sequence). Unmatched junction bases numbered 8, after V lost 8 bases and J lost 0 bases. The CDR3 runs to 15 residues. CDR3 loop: CASGERGRSTDTQYF. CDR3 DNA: TGTGCCAGTGGGGAGAGGGGGCGAAGCACAGATACGCAGTATTTT.

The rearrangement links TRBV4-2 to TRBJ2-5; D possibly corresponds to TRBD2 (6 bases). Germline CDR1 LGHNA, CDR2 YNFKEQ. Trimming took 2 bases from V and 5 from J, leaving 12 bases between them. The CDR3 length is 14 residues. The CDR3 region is CASSQSTGGETQYF. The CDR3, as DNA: TGTGCCAGCAGCCAATCGACTGGGGGGGAGACCCAGTACTTC.

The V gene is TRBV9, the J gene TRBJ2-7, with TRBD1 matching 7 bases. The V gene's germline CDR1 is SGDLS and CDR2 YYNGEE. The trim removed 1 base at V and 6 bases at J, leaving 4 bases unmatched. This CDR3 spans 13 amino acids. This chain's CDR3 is CASSVQQGFEQYF. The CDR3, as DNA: TGTGCCAGCAGCGTACAACAGGGGTTCGAGCAGTACTTC. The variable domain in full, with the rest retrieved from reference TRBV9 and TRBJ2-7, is DSGVTQTPKHLITATGQRVTLRCSPRSGDLSVYWYQQSLDQGLQFLIQYYNGEERAKGNILERFSAQQFPDLHSELNLSSLELGDSALYFCASSVQQGFEQYFGPGTRLTVT.

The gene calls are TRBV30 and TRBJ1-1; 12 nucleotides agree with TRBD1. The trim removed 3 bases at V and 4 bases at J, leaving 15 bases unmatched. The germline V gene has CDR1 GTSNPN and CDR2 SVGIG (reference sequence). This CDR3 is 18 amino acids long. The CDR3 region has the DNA TGTGCCTGGAGCTCCCCCGCCAGGGGACAGGGGGCTGGCACTGAAGCTTTCTTT. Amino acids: CAWSSPARGQGAGTEAFF. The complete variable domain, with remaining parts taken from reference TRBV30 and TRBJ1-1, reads SQTIHQWPATLVQPVGSPLSLECTVEGTSNPNLYWYRQAAGRGLQLLFYSVGIGQISSEVPQNLSASRPQDRQFILSSKKLLLSDSGFYLCAWSSPARGQGAGTEAFFGQGTRLTVV.

In DNA, the CDR3 is TGTGCCAGCAGGGGACTTTTAACCGATGAGCAGTTCTTC. Protein: CASRGLLTDEQFF. The V and J genes are TRBV18 and TRBJ2-1, with D tentatively TRBD2 (6 bases). CDR3 length: 13 amino acids. With 8 bases removed from V and 8 bases from J, the gap between germline ends came to 16 bases. Germline CDR1 is KGHSH and CDR2 is LQKENI. The whole variable domain, filled in from reference TRBV18 and TRBJ2-1, reads NAGVMQNPRHLVRRRGQEARLRCSPMKGHSHVYWYRQLPEEGLKFMVYLQKENIIDESGMPKERFSAEFPKEGPSILRIQQVVRGDSAAYFCASRGLLTDEQFFGPGTRLTVL.

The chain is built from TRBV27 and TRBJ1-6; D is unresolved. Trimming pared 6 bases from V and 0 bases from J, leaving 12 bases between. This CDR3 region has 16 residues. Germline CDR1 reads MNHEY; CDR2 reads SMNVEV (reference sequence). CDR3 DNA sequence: TGTGCCAGCAGCCATACACGAAGCTCCTATAATTCACCCCTCCACTTT. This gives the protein CASSHTRSSYNSPLHF.

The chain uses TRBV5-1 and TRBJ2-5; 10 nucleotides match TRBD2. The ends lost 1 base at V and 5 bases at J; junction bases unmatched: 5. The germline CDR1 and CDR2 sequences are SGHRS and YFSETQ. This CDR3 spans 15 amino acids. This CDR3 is CASSLSSGSGETQYF. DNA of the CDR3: TGCGCCAGCAGCTTGTCTAGCGGGAGTGGCGAGACCCAGTACTTC.